This TCR beta chain was sequenced for a study of metastatic and nonmetastatic thyroid tumors. Background on the study: Where malignant and benign thyroid patients were concerned, repertoires were compared across blood and tumor or nodule tissue. General study points: It was reported that TCR beta diversity was significantly higher in malignant thyroid tumors than benign nodules, in blood and tumor.

Germline V gives CDR1 LNHDA, CDR2 SQIVND (reference sequence). CDR3 length: 16 amino acids. V dropped 8 bases and J dropped 5 bases, with 23 bases sitting between them. The authors' processing: It was from CDR3 differences across clinicopathological groups that a distant-metastasis classifier for papillary thyroid cancer was built. TCRdb re-analyzed the PCR reads using MiXCR. The V and J calls shown here were made by TCRdb, not taken from the authors' results. The table lists tens of thousands of clones, less than 4.5% of them singletons. The entire patient cohort was treatment-naive prior to thyroid surgery. This clone has at least ten counts. Its specificity is unknown.

This rearrangement joins TRBV19 to TRBJ2-3; D is ambiguous. Sequencing input: blood. The receptor was derived from a female donor with papillary thyroid cancer or a benign thyroid nodule (not recorded which). Some clones in this sample may be carry-over from other donors' samples. This chain's CDR3 is CASQPSGPPTKDTQYF. The CDR3 nucleotides are TGTGCCAGTCAACCTTCCGGACCACCAACGAAAGATACGCAGTATTTT.